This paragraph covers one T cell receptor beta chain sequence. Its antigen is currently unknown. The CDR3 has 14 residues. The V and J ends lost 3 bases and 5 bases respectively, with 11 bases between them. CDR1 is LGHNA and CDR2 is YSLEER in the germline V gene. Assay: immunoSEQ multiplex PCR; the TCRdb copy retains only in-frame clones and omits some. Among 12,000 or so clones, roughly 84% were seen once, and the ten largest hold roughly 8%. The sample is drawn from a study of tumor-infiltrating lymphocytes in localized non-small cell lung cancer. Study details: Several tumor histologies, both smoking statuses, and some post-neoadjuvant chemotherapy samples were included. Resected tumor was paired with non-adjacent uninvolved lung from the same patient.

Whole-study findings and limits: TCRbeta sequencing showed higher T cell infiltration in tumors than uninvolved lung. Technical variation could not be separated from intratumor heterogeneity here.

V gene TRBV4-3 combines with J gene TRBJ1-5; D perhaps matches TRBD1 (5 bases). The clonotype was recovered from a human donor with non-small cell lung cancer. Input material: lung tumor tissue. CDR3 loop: CASSQDWGYQPQHF. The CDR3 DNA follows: TGCGCCAGCAGCCAGGACTGGGGCTATCAGCCCCAGCATTTT.